The present T cell receptor (beta chain) was sequenced within a study of blood T cell repertoires in COVID-19. TCRdb's table, derived via immunoSEQ multiplex PCR, lists solely in-frame clones and lacks some. The table has about 140,000 clones, about 83% seen once. In germline, CDR1 is LGHNA, CDR2 YNFKEQ. V was shortened by 1 base and J by 1 base, with 10 bases between the two germline ends. The CDR3 runs to 15 residues. The receptor comes from a woman between 50 and 59 years old with acute COVID-19. The sequenced sample consisted of PBMCs or T cells enriched from blood (not recorded which). The V gene is TRBV4-2, the J gene TRBJ1-1; D gene uncertain. The CDR3, as DNA: TGTGCCAGCAGCCAAGTCCTCGCAGAGAACACTGAAGCTTTCTTT. Translated, it gives CASSQVLAENTEAFF.